Presented here are 4 T cell receptor beta chains from one specimen sequenced in a study of tumor-infiltrating lymphocytes in oesophageal squamous cell carcinoma. One entry per CDR3 protein, called by TCRdb with MiXCR from the PCR reads. The data show about 7,100 distinct CDR3 sequences, more than 15% seen once. What was sequenced was blood. These receptors originate from a male donor with esophageal squamous cell carcinoma.

In regard to this clonotype: Its ends do not fully match the called genes, so a read error is possible. V usage is TRBV7-4 and J usage is TRBJ2-1; 9 bases align to TRBD1. The better agreement between TRBJ2-7 and the DNA end casts doubt on the J call. Germline CDR1 and CDR2: SGHVT and SQSDAQ. This CDR3 is built from 20 residues. In DNA, the CDR3 is TGTGCCAGAAGCTTTTTTCAGGACAGGGGCCTTCCATTGAGCTCCTACGAGCAGTACTTC. It encodes CARSFFQDRGLPLSSYEQYF.

This clonotype was detected only a few times. The chain combines TRBV20-1 with TRBJ2-1; no definite D call. CDR1 and CDR2 (germline): DFQATT, SNEGSKA (reference sequence). V shed 6 bases and J shed 4 bases, with 16 bases lying between them. CDR3 length: 14 residues. The CDR3 is CSAQASPLYNEQFF. CDR3 sequence (DNA): TGCAGTGCCCAAGCATCCCCTCTTTACAATGAGCAGTTCTTC.

This clonotype appeared many times. This chain links TRBV12-3 or TRBV12-4 with TRBJ1-5, with TRBD1 as a possible D gene (6 bases). This CDR3 comprises 15 residues. V was clipped by 6 bases and J by 0 bases, with 12 bases between them. CDR3: CASRVTGFSNQPQHF. CDR3 in DNA: TGTGCCAGCAGAGTGACAGGCTTTAGCAATCAGCCCCAGCATTTT.

This clonotype was seen repeatedly, ten times or more. The chain recombines TRBV14 with TRBJ2-1; weak D call: TRBD1 (6 bases). Trimming took off 1 base at V and 5 bases at J, with 12 bases between the two ends. Per germline, CDR1 SGHDN and CDR2 FVKESK. This CDR3 comprises 15 residues. CDR3: CASSQAPGVNNEQFF. CDR3 nucleotides: TGTGCCAGCAGCCAAGCGCCAGGGGTGAACAATGAGCAGTTCTTC. Based on the CDR3 plus reference TRBV14 and TRBJ2-1, the full variable domain is EAGVTQFPSHSVIEKGQTVTLRCDPISGHDNLYWYRRVMGKEIKFLLHFVKESKQDESGMPNNRFLAERTGGTYSTLKVQPAELEDSGVYFCASSQAPGVNNEQFFGPGTRLTVL.